Shown below are 21 T cell receptor beta chains from a single sample sequenced in a study of CD8+CD57+ T cells in acquired aplastic anemia. Genomic DNA templated the TCR beta VDJ and CDR3 profiling. TCRdb redid the calling of the reads with MiXCR, one entry per CDR3 protein. The sample includes approximately 70,000 distinct CDR3 sequences, about 50% of them seen just once. The specimen sequenced was sorted CD4+, CD8+, or CD8+CD57+ T cells (not recorded which) from PBMCs. The receptors shown here come from a human donor in good health, serving as a control.

The chain employs TRBV5-1 and TRBJ1-1, with D perhaps matching TRBD1 (5 bases). Germline CDR1 and CDR2: SGHRS and YFSETQ. The V gene lost 1 base and the J gene lost 3 bases, with 13 bases spanning the gap. CDR3 length: 15 amino acids. For the CDR3, the DNA is TGCGCCAGCAGCTTGATGGGGACGCCTGACACTGAAGCTTTCTTT. Translation: CASSLMGTPDTEAFF.

V gene TRBV6-5 combines with J gene TRBJ1-1; a weak D match, TRBD1 (6 bases). Germline V lookup: CDR1 MNHEY, CDR2 SVGAGI. CDR3 size: 14 residues. V was shortened by 7 bases and J by 1 base, with 13 bases between the two germline ends. CDR3 nucleotide sequence: TGTGCCAGCAATCGGGGGCATACGAACACTGAAGCTTTCTTT. Protein: CASNRGHTNTEAFF.

The V call is TRBV10-1, the J call TRBJ1-1, with 7 bases aligning to TRBD1. Germline trimming cut 3 bases from V and 1 base from J; bases unmatched to any gene: 5. CDR1 and CDR2 (germline): WNHNN, SYGVQD (reference sequence). The CDR3 consists of 15 residues. The CDR3 sequence is CASSEGRTGNTEAFF. For the CDR3, the DNA is TGCGCCAGCAGTGAAGGCAGGACAGGGAACACTGAAGCTTTCTTT.

V and J are TRBV6-5 and TRBJ2-5; D is ambiguous. The CDR3 is made up of 15 amino acids. Trimming left V 2 bases short and J 1 base short, with 11 bases between. From germline, CDR1 is MNHEY and CDR2 SVGAGI. The CDR3 nucleotides are TGTGCCAGCAGTTACCTGCGGACGGTCCAAGAGACCCAGTACTTC. This codes for CASSYLRTVQETQYF.

This clonotype is judged medium-sized (0.01 to 0.1%). The chain couples TRBV19 to TRBJ1-1; D is uncertain. The germline V gene has CDR1 LNHDA and CDR2 SQIVND (reference sequence). Trimming stripped 3 bases from V and 5 bases from J, with 10 bases between. This CDR3 has 13 amino acids. CDR3 sequence: CASSMNRGTEAFF. CDR3 DNA: TGTGCCAGTAGTATGAATAGAGGGACTGAAGCTTTCTTT.

The sample holds many counts of this clonotype. This rearrangement joins TRBV20-1 to TRBJ2-7; weak D call: TRBD1 (5 bases). The germline V gene has CDR1 DFQATT and CDR2 SNEGSKA (reference sequence). The CDR3 totals 15 residues. V was trimmed by 6 bases and J by 2 bases, leaving 20 bases between them. The CDR3 is CSARTRTRATYEQYF. Here the CDR3 DNA reads TGCAGTGCAAGAACCCGGACAAGGGCTACCTACGAGCAGTACTTC.

Regarding this clonotype: A much bigger clone sits one base away, suggesting this may be a read error. The J gene is TRBJ1-1, the V gene TRBV30, with TRBD1 matching 8 bases. There are 14 residues in the CDR3. The ends lost 5 bases at V and 3 bases at J; junction bases unmatched: 8. Germline lookup yields CDR1 GTSNPN and CDR2 SVGIG (reference sequence). The CDR3 region has the DNA TGTGCCTGGGACAGGGGCGTTTCGTACACTGAAGCTTTCTTT. Translating it yields CAWDRGVSYTEAFF.

At least ten counts were recorded for this clonotype. The chain is built from TRBV20-1 and TRBJ1-6, with TRBD1 matching over 7 bases. Trimming cost V 8 bases and J 3 bases; bases outside gene matches: 4. The CDR3 covers 13 residues. The germline V gene has CDR1 DFQATT and CDR2 SNEGSKA (reference sequence). In nucleotides, the CDR3 is TGCAGTTCGACAGGGAACTATAATTCACCCCTCCACTTT. It encodes CSSTGNYNSPLHF.

The chain carries TRBV19 and TRBJ1-5, with D unclear. V was cut by 7 bases and J by 0 bases, with 10 bases left in between. Germline loops: CDR1 LNHDA, CDR2 SQIVND (reference sequence). The CDR3 loop spans 14 amino acids. The chain's CDR3 is CASTNGRSNQPQHF. CDR3 in DNA: TGTGCCAGTACCAACGGCCGTAGCAATCAGCCCCAGCATTTT.

This clonotype was detected ten times or more. The V and J genes are TRBV6-1 and TRBJ2-3; D perhaps matches TRBD1 (6 bases). V was trimmed by 2 bases and J by 6 bases, leaving 24 bases between them. CDR3 size: 18 residues. Germline CDR1 reads MNHNS; CDR2 reads SASEGT. The CDR3 loop reads CASSENLRGRGQRDTQYF. The DNA for the CDR3 is TGTGCCAGCAGTGAAAATCTTCGGGGCAGGGGCCAAAGGGATACGCAGTATTTT.

The chain joins TRBV24-1 to TRBJ2-1, with a weak D call TRBD1 (7 bases). This CDR3 region has 18 residues. In germline, CDR1 is KGHDR, CDR2 SFDVKD. The germline V and J ends were trimmed by 5 bases and 9 bases, with 28 bases remaining between them. The CDR3 is CATSVQTGRIGKAIEQFF. CDR3 in DNA: TGTGCCACCAGTGTCCAGACAGGGAGGATCGGGAAGGCCATTGAGCAGTTCTTC.

The chain recombines TRBV7-8 with TRBJ1-1, with a tentative D call TRBD1 (6 bases). Trimming took 5 bases from V and 5 from J, leaving 18 bases between them. Germline values: CDR1 SGHVS, CDR2 FQNEAQ. There are 15 residues in the CDR3. The CDR3 nucleotides are TGTGCCAGCAGCCCCGAGGGGGGTGGGAAGACTGAAGCTTTCTTT. It translates to CASSPEGGGKTEAFF.

This clonotype was counted many times. This rearrangement joins TRBV28 to TRBJ2-1, with a tentative D call TRBD2 (5 bases). The V and J ends lost 5 bases and 10 bases respectively, with 12 bases between them. From germline, CDR1 is MDHEN and CDR2 SYDVKM. The CDR3 is 12 amino acids. CDR3: CASSLTSGEQFF. The CDR3 DNA follows: TGTGCCAGCAGTCTTACCTCGGGGGAGCAGTTCTTC.

The chain combines TRBV11-1 with TRBJ1-6; TRBD1 might be the D (6 bases). Germline CDR1 SGHAT, CDR2 FQDESV (reference sequence). The CDR3 extends over 18 amino acids. V lost 0 bases, J lost 7 bases, and 19 bases lay in between. The CDR3 bases are TGTGCCAGCAGCTTAGCCTCAGACGTACAGGGTTGGAATTCACCCCTCCACTTT. It codes for CASSLASDVQGWNSPLHF.

The chain combines TRBV19 with TRBJ1-2; D is unresolved. CDR1 is LNHDA, CDR2 SQIVND, per germline (reference sequence). The CDR3 covers 12 residues. V dropped 2 bases and J dropped 0 bases, with 1 base sitting between them. CDR3 region: CASSISNYGYTF. The CDR3 DNA reads as TGTGCCAGTAGTATATCTAACTATGGCTACACCTTC.

The chain is built from TRBV7-6 and TRBJ1-3; 11 positions agree with TRBD1. The germline V gene has CDR1 SGHVS and CDR2 FNYEAQ. J was trimmed by 0 bases and V by 4 bases; bases with no gene match: 5. CDR3 length: 17 amino acids. The CDR3 DNA reads as TGTGCCAGCAGCTCGGGGACAGGGGGGACCTCTGGAAACACCATATATTTT. As protein: CASSSGTGGTSGNTIYF.

The genes are TRBV10-1 and TRBJ1-5, with D hard to call. Germline CDR1 is WNHNN and CDR2 is SYGVQD (reference sequence). This CDR3 has 16 residues. Trimming took 8 bases from V and 0 from J, leaving 17 bases between them. In DNA, the CDR3 is TGCGCCAGCCACCCGAACAGACCGTATAGCAATCAGCCCCAGCATTTT. Amino acid sequence: CASHPNRPYSNQPQHF.

The chain links TRBV11-1 to TRBJ2-3, with 7 bases identical to TRBD2. Trimming at V came to 6 bases and at J to 11 bases, leaving 17 bases not matched to a gene. CDR1 is SGHAT, CDR2 FQDESV, per germline (reference sequence). The CDR3 sequence is 15 residues long. The CDR3 coding sequence is TGTGCCAGCAGGACGGCCCGGACTAGGGGCAATGAGCAGTATTTT. Translating it yields CASRTARTRGNEQYF.

This clonotype was seen only once. The chain uses TRBV25-1 and TRBJ1-1; D possibly corresponds to TRBD1 (5 bases). The V gene's germline CDR1 is MGHDK and CDR2 SYGVNS. Deletions cut 4 bases from V and 6 bases from J, with 9 bases between. The CDR3 spans 12 residues. The DNA for the CDR3 is TGTGCCAGCAGTGTCGGGACCTCTGAAGCTTTCTTT. Translated, it gives CASSVGTSEAFF.

The chain is built from TRBV10-1 and TRBJ2-7; possibly TRBD1 or TRBD2 for D (5 bases each). CDR1 and CDR2 (germline): WNHNN, SYGVQD (reference sequence). The CDR3 has 11 amino acids. Between the trimmed V and J ends, which lost 4 bases and 9 bases, there was a span of 10 bases. CDR3 region: CASSGGTWQYF. The CDR3 DNA is TGCGCCAGCAGTGGTGGGACGTGGCAGTACTTC.

This rearrangement joins TRBV9 to TRBJ2-7; D is undetermined. Germline V gives CDR1 SGDLS, CDR2 YYNGEE. The CDR3 sequence is 14 residues long. V gave up 0 bases and J gave up 5 bases, with 12 bases separating them. The CDR3 DNA sequence: TGTGCCAGCAGCGTAGCAGGCAGATCCCACGAGCAGTACTTC. This gives the protein CASSVAGRSHEQYF.